This TCR beta chain was sequenced in a study of T cell changes during pregnancy in multiple sclerosis. Assay used: immunoSEQ multiplex PCR; TCRdb lists only in-frame clones, some missing. The table records 55,000 to 85,000 clones, around 94% of them present only once. With 1 base removed from V and 5 bases from J, the gap between germline ends came to 12 bases. This CDR3 spans 15 amino acids. Germline assignment: CDR1 KGHSH and CDR2 LQKENI. This specimen consisted of peripheral blood, obtained in the third trimester of pregnancy. V usage is TRBV18 and J usage is TRBJ1-5; a possible D gene is TRBD1 (5 bases). The source is a female donor with multiple sclerosis, enrolled in a pregnancy study. CDR3 sequence reads: CASSPRGGGYQPQHF. As DNA, the CDR3 is TGTGCCAGCTCACCACGTGGGGGGGGGTATCAGCCCCAGCATTTT.